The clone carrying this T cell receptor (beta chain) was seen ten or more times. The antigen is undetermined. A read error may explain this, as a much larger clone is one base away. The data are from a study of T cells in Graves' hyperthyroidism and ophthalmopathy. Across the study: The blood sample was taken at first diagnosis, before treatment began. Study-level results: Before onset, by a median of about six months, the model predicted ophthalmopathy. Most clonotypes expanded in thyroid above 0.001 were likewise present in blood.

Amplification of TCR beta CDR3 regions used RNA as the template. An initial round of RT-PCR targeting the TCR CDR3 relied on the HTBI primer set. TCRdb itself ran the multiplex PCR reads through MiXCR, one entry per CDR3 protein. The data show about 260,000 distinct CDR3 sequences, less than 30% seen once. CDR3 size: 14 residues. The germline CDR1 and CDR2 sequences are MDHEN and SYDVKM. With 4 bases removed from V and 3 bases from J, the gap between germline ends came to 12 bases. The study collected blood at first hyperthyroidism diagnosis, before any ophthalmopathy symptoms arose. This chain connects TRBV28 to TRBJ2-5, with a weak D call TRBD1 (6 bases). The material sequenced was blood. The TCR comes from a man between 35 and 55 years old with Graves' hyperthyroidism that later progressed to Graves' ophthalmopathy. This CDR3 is CASSYGAGEETQYF. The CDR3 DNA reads TGTGCCAGCAGTTACGGGGCAGGGGAAGAGACCCAGTACTTC.